Shown below are 10 T cell receptor beta chains from a single sample sequenced in a study of cytomegalovirus exposure and HLA in healthy donors. Clones were sequenced by immunoSEQ multiplex PCR, and TCRdb holds only the in-frame ones, with some missing. Of more than 90,000 clones listed, 86% are singletons. The sequencing input was PBMCs. These receptors originate from a man between 18 and 29 years old in good health and CMV-seronegative.

J is TRBJ2-3 and V is TRBV27; 9 bases align to TRBD2. CDR1 is MNHEY and CDR2 is SMNVEV in the germline V gene (reference sequence). Trimming at V came to 3 bases and at J to 3 bases, leaving 1 base not matched to a gene. The CDR3 contains 14 residues. The CDR3: CASSFLAGTDTQYF. The DNA for the CDR3 is TGTGCCAGCAGTTTCCTAGCGGGAACAGATACGCAGTATTTT.

V gene TRBV30 combines with J gene TRBJ2-3, with D perhaps matching TRBD2 (6 bases). The CDR3 length is 15 residues. The V end lost 0 bases, the J end lost 0 bases, and 10 bases lay between the germline ends. Looked up from germline, CDR1 is GTSNPN and CDR2 is SVGIG (reference sequence). CDR3 nucleotide sequence: TGTGCCTGGAGTGTAGCGGGCTCTAGCACAGATACGCAGTATTTT. Protein sequence: CAWSVAGSSTDTQYF. The complete variable domain, with remaining parts taken from reference TRBV30 and TRBJ2-3, reads SQTIHQWPATLVQPVGSPLSLECTVEGTSNPNLYWYRQAAGRGLQLLFYSVGIGQISSEVPQNLSASRPQDRQFILSSKKLLLSDSGFYLCAWSVAGSSTDTQYFGPGTRLTVL.

This chain connects TRBV7-2 to TRBJ1-4; D call uncertain. The ends were cut back, 5 bases at V and 0 bases at J, with 16 bases in the middle. The CDR3 extends over 17 amino acids. Germline assignment: CDR1 SGHTA and CDR2 FQGNSA. The CDR3 region has the DNA TGTGCCAGCAGCCCCGTAGGCCGGGGAGCAACTAATGAAAAACTGTTTTTT. Translation gives CASSPVGRGATNEKLFF.

This chain connects TRBV5-1 to TRBJ1-1; TRBD1 might be the D (5 bases). The CDR3 has 14 residues. Germline-derived CDR1 and CDR2 are SGHRS and YFSETQ. Trimming pared 7 bases from V and 4 bases from J, leaving 17 bases between. CDR3 nucleotide sequence: TGCGCCAGCGAAAACAGCGGGGGGGGCACTGAAGCTTTCTTT. It translates to CASENSGGGTEAFF.

The chain combines TRBV6-4 with TRBJ2-2; D is unresolved. V lost 3 bases and J 6 bases, leaving 5 bases between the germline ends. This CDR3 has 12 residues. In germline, CDR1 is MRHNA, CDR2 SNTAGT. CDR3 nucleotides: TGTGCCAGCAGTGATCGCGCCGGGGAGCTGTTTTTT. Residues: CASSDRAGELFF.

The V gene is TRBV28, the J gene TRBJ1-1; D remains unclear. The length of the CDR3 is 12 residues. Per the germline V gene, CDR1 is MDHEN and CDR2 is SYDVKM. V was pared by 6 bases and J by 4 bases, with 9 bases between. The CDR3, as DNA: TGTGCCAGCAGCCGTCTAGGCACTGAAGCTTTCTTT. Its protein is CASSRLGTEAFF.

This sequence joins TRBV28 and TRBJ1-3; 9 positions agree with TRBD1. This CDR3 spans 16 amino acids. Per the germline V gene, CDR1 is MDHEN and CDR2 is SYDVKM. Losses at the gene ends were 5 bases for V and 5 bases for J; bases not matched to a gene: 10. The CDR3 region has the DNA TGTGCCAGCAGTGAAGAACAGGGGGCTCGGAGAAACACCATATATTTT. Protein: CASSEEQGARRNTIYF. Drawing the rest from reference TRBV28 and TRBJ1-3, the complete variable domain is DVKVTQSSRYLVKRTGEKVFLECVQDMDHENMFWYRQDPGLGLRLIYFSYDVKMKEKGDIPEGYSVSREKKERFSLILESASTNQTSMYLCASSEEQGARRNTIYFGEGSWLTVV.

The rearrangement joins TRBV19 to TRBJ1-3; D unclear. V shed 0 bases and J shed 4 bases, with 10 bases lying between them. Germline lookup yields CDR1 LNHDA and CDR2 SQIVND (reference sequence). The CDR3 covers 15 residues. In nucleotides, the CDR3 is TGTGCCAGTAGTATAGACCATGTGAGCGGAAACACCATATATTTT. Its translation: CASSIDHVSGNTIYF.

V gene TRBV5-6 combines with J gene TRBJ2-7; 8 bases are a match to TRBD2. V gave up 4 bases and J gave up 3 bases; unmatched junction bases: 9. The V gene's germline CDR1 is SGHDT and CDR2 YYEEEE. The CDR3 runs to 15 residues. CDR3 sequence: CASSLREGRFYEQYF. The DNA of the CDR3 is TGTGCCAGCAGCCTACGGGAGGGAAGGTTCTACGAGCAGTACTTC.

In its sample, this clone was seen once. The chain uses TRBV11-2 and TRBJ1-2; tentative D call: TRBD1 (5 bases). Germline assignment: CDR1 SGHAT and CDR2 FQNNGV. This CDR3 is built from 17 residues. V gave up 0 bases and J gave up 4 bases, with 18 bases separating them. In nucleotides, the CDR3 is TGTGCCAGCAGCTTAGATTCTCAGGGATTCCGGACCTATGGCTACACCTTC. Translation: CASSLDSQGFRTYGYTF. The whole variable domain, filled in from reference TRBV11-2 and TRBJ1-2, reads EAGVAQSPRYKIIEKRQSVAFWCNPISGHATLYWYQQILGQGPKLLIQFQNNGVVDDSQLPKDRFSAERLKGVDSTLKIQPAKLEDSAVYLCASSLDSQGFRTYGYTFGSGTRLTVV.